What follows are 17 T cell receptor beta chains derived from one specimen sequenced in a study of shared clonotypes between healthy human individuals. Method: immunoSEQ multiplex PCR; TCRdb's copy keeps in-frame clones and lacks some. The table has roughly 2,300,000 clones, 80% to 95% seen once. Sequencing used naive CD4+ T cells from PBMCs. This sample's subset: CD45RA+ positively selected. These receptors all stem from a man aged 18 to 35 in good health. Some clones in this sample may be carry-over from other donors' samples.

The chain couples TRBV28 to TRBJ2-7, with 8 bases matching TRBD1. CDR1 and CDR2 from the germline V gene are MDHEN and SYDVKM. The length of the CDR3 is 12 residues. CDR3 in amino acids: CAVTGDPYEQYF. DNA of the CDR3: TGTGCGGTGACAGGGGATCCCTACGAGCAGTACTTC.

This sequence joins TRBV5-1 and TRBJ1-2; possible D gene TRBD1, 5 bases. There are 14 residues in the CDR3. Deletions cut 2 bases from V and 7 bases from J, with 15 bases between. The germline V gene encodes CDR1 SGHRS and CDR2 YFSETQ. CDR3 residues: CASSLMEHQGGYTF. CDR3 coding DNA: TGCGCCAGCAGCTTAATGGAACATCAGGGTGGCTACACCTTC. The complete variable domain, with remaining parts taken from reference TRBV5-1 and TRBJ1-2, reads KAGVTQTPRYLIKTRGQQVTLSCSPISGHRSVSWYQQTPGQGLQFLFEYFSETQRNKGNFPGRFSGRQFSNSRSEMNVSTLELGDSALYLCASSLMEHQGGYTFGSGTRLTVV.

The rearrangement uses TRBV7-2 and TRBJ1-2; D not certain. This CDR3 has 13 residues. With 5 bases removed from V and 6 bases from J, the gap between germline ends came to 13 bases. CDR1 is SGHTA and CDR2 is FQGNSA in the germline V gene. This CDR3 reads CASSPTRDHGYTF. CDR3 coding DNA: TGTGCCAGCAGCCCTACACGAGACCATGGCTACACCTTC.

This clone showed up just a few times. The CDR3 DNA reads as TGTGCCTGGAGTGAGACAGGGGGTGAAAAACTGTTTTTT. Protein sequence: CAWSETGGEKLFF. The gene calls are TRBV30 and TRBJ1-4, with 9 bases lining up with TRBD1. The CDR3 covers 13 residues. Losses at the gene ends were 1 base for V and 7 bases for J; bases not matched to a gene: 1. Germline V gene lookup returns CDR1 GTSNPN and CDR2 SVGIG (reference sequence). The complete variable domain, with remaining parts taken from reference TRBV30 and TRBJ1-4, reads SQTIHQWPATLVQPVGSPLSLECTVEGTSNPNLYWYRQAAGRGLQLLFYSVGIGQISSEVPQNLSASRPQDRQFILSSKKLLLSDSGFYLCAWSETGGEKLFFGSGTQLSVL.

The chain couples TRBV29-1 to TRBJ2-1; 10 bases line up with TRBD2. V lost 3 bases and J lost 2; bases outside the gene matches: 7. Germline V gene data show CDR1 as SQVTM and CDR2 as ANQGSEA. This CDR3 spans 16 amino acids. The CDR3 spells CSVDDWTSGPYNEQFF. DNA of the CDR3: TGCAGCGTTGATGATTGGACTAGCGGACCCTACAATGAGCAGTTCTTC.

DNA of the CDR3: TGCAGCGCCATCCCCGCAGGCGAGACCCAGTACTTC. This translates into CSAIPAGETQYF. V and J are TRBV29-1 and TRBJ2-5; D unresolved. Germline loops: CDR1 SQVTM, CDR2 ANQGSEA. Trimming pared 7 bases from V and 5 bases from J, leaving 14 bases between. This CDR3 contains 12 residues.

This sequence joins TRBV5-1 and TRBJ2-1, with TRBD1 matching over 7 bases. CDR1 is SGHRS, CDR2 YFSETQ, per germline. This CDR3 is 15 amino acids long. Losses at the gene ends were 5 bases for V and 4 bases for J; bases not matched to a gene: 9. The CDR3 DNA reads as TGCGCCAGCAGGCAGGTGCCAGGGGGTTACAATGAGCAGTTCTTC. It yields the protein CASRQVPGGYNEQFF.

This chain joins TRBV19 and TRBJ1-2; possible D gene TRBD1, 6 bases. The CDR3 extends over 13 amino acids. Germline loops: CDR1 LNHDA, CDR2 SQIVND (reference sequence). The V end lost 1 base, the J end lost 8 bases, and 11 bases lay between the germline ends. The CDR3 coding sequence is TGTGCCAGTAGTATAGTGGGACAAGGAGGCTACACCTTC. Protein: CASSIVGQGGYTF.

The gene calls are TRBV4-1 and TRBJ1-3; D is undetermined. The CDR3 has 14 residues. Looked up from germline, CDR1 is MGHRA and CDR2 is YSYEKL. V was cut by 8 bases and J by 0 bases, with 11 bases left in between. The CDR3 DNA follows: TGCGCCAGCGCCTCCGGGAGCTCTGGAAACACCATATATTTT. Translation gives CASASGSSGNTIYF.

This clone is a singleton in its sample. The gene calls are TRBV7-3 and TRBJ2-3, with 10 bases that match TRBD1. CDR1 and CDR2 from the germline V gene are SGHTA and FQGTGA. Trimming at V came to 5 bases and at J to 3 bases, leaving 5 bases not matched to a gene. The CDR3 spans 15 residues. The CDR3 nucleotides read TGTGCCAGCAGCCCGGACAGGGGGGAAACAGATACGCAGTATTTT. Residues: CASSPDRGETDTQYF.

The chain employs TRBV5-1 and TRBJ2-7; perhaps D is TRBD1 or TRBD2 (5 bases each). V gave up 3 bases and J gave up 2 bases, with 15 bases separating them. The CDR3 has 15 residues. The germline V gene encodes CDR1 SGHRS and CDR2 YFSETQ. The CDR3 sequence is CASSSTGTRTYEQYF. CDR3 nucleotide sequence: TGCGCCAGCAGCTCGACCGGGACGCGGACCTACGAGCAGTACTTC.

The CDR3 sequence is CASSLIQGGNGYTF. In nucleotides, the CDR3 is TGTGCCAGCAGCTTAATACAGGGGGGAAATGGCTACACCTTC. V is TRBV7-2 and J is TRBJ1-2; 8 nucleotides align to TRBD1. CDR3 size: 14 residues. V lost 2 bases, J lost 6 bases, and 5 bases stayed unmatched. Germline V CDR1 and CDR2: SGHTA, FQGNSA.

The rearrangement links TRBV11-3 to TRBJ2-5; 9 bases agree with TRBD1. Germline V CDR1 and CDR2: SGHNT, YENEEA. J lost 11 bases, V lost 2 bases, and 9 bases had no gene match. The CDR3 is 14 residues long. The CDR3 spells CASSLSGTGFEQYF. The CDR3 DNA is TGTGCCAGCAGCTTATCCGGGACAGGGTTTGAGCAGTACTTC.

The chain couples TRBV7-3 to TRBJ1-2, with D maybe TRBD1 (6 bases). V gave up 0 bases and J gave up 8 bases, with 13 bases separating them. The CDR3 has 14 amino acids. Germline CDR1 is SGHTA and CDR2 is FQGTGA. The CDR3 DNA reads as TGTGCCAGCAGCTTAACGGGTTCGGGGGCAGGCTACACCTTC. Its translation: CASSLTGSGAGYTF. The full variable domain, with the rest looked up from reference TRBV7-3 and TRBJ1-2, is GAGVSQTPSNKVTEKGKYVELRCDPISGHTALYWYRQSLGQGPEFLIYFQGTGAADDSGLPNDRFFAVRPEGSVSTLKIQRTERGDSAVYLCASSLTGSGAGYTFGSGTRLTVV.

The chain joins TRBV7-9 to TRBJ2-1; 8 bases are a match to TRBD1. CDR1 is SEHNR and CDR2 is FQNEAQ in the germline V gene (reference sequence). The CDR3 extends over 15 amino acids. V lost 5 bases to trimming and J lost 5 bases; unmatched junction nucleotides: 8. The CDR3 reads CASSTGQGFHNEQFF. CDR3 coding DNA: TGTGCCAGCAGCACAGGACAGGGTTTTCACAATGAGCAGTTCTTC.

This clone was observed once. The gene calls are TRBV19 and TRBJ2-7, with 12 bases aligning to TRBD1. Germline V gene sequence: CDR1 LNHDA, CDR2 SQIVND (reference sequence). V shed 8 bases, J shed 6 bases, and the junction held 2 bases outside the gene matches. CDR3 size: 12 residues. The CDR3 sequence: CASGTGGFEQYF. The CDR3 DNA reads as TGTGCCAGTGGGACAGGGGGCTTCGAGCAGTACTTC. Variable domain in full (rest from reference TRBV19 and TRBJ2-7): DGGITQSPKYLFRKEGQNVTLSCEQNLNHDAMYWYRQDPGQGLRLIYYSQIVNDFQKGDIAEGYSVSREKKESFPLTVTSAQKNPTAFYLCASGTGGFEQYFGPGTRLTVT.

The chain combines TRBV2 with TRBJ1-5; D call uncertain. The V gene lost 3 bases and the J gene lost 7 bases, with 13 bases spanning the gap. CDR3 length: 14 amino acids. The germline CDR1 and CDR2 sequences are SNHLY and FYNNEI. As DNA, the CDR3 is TGTGCCAGCAGTGATGGTGAGAGGCGACAGCCCCAGCATTTT. As protein: CASSDGERRQPQHF.